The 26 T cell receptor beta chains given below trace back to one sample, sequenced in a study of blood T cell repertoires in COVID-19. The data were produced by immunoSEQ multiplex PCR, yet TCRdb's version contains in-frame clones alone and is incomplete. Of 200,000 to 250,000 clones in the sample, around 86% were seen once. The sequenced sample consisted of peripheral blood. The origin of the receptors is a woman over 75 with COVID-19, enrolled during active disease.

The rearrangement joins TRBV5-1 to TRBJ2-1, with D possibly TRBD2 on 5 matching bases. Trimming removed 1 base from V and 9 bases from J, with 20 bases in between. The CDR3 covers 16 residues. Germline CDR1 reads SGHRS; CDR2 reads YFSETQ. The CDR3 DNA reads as TGCGCCAGCAGCTTGCGGACTGGGTCCCTCCAGAGTGAGCAGTTCTTC. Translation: CASSLRTGSLQSEQFF.

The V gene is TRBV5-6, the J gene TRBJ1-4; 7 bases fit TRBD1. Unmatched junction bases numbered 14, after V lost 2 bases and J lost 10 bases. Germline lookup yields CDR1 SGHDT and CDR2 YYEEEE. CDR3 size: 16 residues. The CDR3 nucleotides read TGTGCCAGCAGCTTACTCTCGGGACAGTCGTCGGCAAAACTGTTTTTT. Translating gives CASSLLSGQSSAKLFF.

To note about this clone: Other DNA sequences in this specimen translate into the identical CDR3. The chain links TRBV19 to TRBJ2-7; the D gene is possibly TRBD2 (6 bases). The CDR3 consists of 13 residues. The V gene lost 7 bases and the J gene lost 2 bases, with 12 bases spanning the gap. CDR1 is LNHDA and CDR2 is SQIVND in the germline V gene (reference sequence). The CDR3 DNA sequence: TGTGCCAGTAAGGGAACGGGAGCCTACGAGCAGTACTTC. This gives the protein CASKGTGAYEQYF.

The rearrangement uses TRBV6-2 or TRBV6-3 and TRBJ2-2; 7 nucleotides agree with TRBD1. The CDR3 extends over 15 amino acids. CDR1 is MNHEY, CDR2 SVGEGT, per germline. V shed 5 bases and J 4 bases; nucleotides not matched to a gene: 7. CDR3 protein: CASSRTGVGTGELFF. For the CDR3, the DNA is TGTGCCAGCAGTAGAACAGGGGTGGGCACCGGGGAGCTGTTTTTT.

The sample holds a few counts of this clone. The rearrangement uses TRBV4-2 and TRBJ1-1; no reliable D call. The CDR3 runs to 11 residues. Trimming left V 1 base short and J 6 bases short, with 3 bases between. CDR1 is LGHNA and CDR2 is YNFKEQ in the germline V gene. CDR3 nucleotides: TGTGCCAGCAGCCAAGGGCCTGAAGCTTTCTTT. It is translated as CASSQGPEAFF.

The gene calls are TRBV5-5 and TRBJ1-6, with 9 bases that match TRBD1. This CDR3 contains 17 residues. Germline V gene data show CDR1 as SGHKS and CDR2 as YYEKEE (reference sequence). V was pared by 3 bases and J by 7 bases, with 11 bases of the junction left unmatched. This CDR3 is CASSSAGTGILNSPLHF. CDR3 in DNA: TGTGCCAGCAGCTCCGCCGGGACAGGGATTCTAAATTCACCCCTCCACTTT.

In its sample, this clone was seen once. CDR3 sequence reads: CATSRGDFAGNEQFF. In nucleotides, the CDR3 is TGTGCCACCAGCAGGGGGGACTTCGCCGGCAATGAGCAGTTCTTC. The rearrangement links TRBV15 to TRBJ2-1; D may be TRBD2 (6 bases). V dropped 3 bases and J dropped 6 bases, with 15 bases sitting between them. From germline, CDR1 is LNHNV and CDR2 YYDKDF (reference sequence). The length of the CDR3 is 15 residues.

The CDR3 spells CASSTLAGTGELFF. Written as DNA, the CDR3 is TGTGCCAGCAGCACACTAGCGGGAACCGGGGAGCTGTTTTTT. V usage is TRBV13 and J usage is TRBJ2-2; TRBD2 matches at 10 bases. V lost 5 bases to trimming and J lost 5 bases; unmatched junction nucleotides: 2. The CDR3 extends over 14 amino acids. Germline CDR1 is PRHDT and CDR2 is FYEKMQ (reference sequence).

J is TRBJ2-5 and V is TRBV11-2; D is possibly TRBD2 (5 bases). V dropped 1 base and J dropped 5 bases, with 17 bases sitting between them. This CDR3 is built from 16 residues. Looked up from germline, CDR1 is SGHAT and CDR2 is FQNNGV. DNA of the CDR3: TGTGCCAGCAGCTTAGTGGTCCATGCGGGCCTGGAGACCCAGTACTTC. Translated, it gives CASSLVVHAGLETQYF.

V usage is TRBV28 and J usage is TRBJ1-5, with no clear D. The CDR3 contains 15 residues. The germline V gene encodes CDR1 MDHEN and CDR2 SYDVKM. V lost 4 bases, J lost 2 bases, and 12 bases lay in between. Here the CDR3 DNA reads TGTGCCAGCAGTTCATTACGGGGAGGCAATCAGCCCCAGCATTTT. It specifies CASSSLRGGNQPQHF. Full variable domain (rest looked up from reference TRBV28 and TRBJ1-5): DVKVTQSSRYLVKRTGEKVFLECVQDMDHENMFWYRQDPGLGLRLIYFSYDVKMKEKGDIPEGYSVSREKKERFSLILESASTNQTSMYLCASSSLRGGNQPQHFGDGTRLSIL.

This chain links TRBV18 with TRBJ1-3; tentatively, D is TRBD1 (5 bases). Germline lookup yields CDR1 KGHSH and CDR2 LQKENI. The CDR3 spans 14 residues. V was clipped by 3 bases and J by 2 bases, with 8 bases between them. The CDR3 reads CASSPSGPGNTIYF. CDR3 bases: TGTGCCAGCTCACCTTCAGGGCCTGGAAACACCATATATTTT. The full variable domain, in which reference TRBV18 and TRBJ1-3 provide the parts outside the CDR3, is NAGVMQNPRHLVRRRGQEARLRCSPMKGHSHVYWYRQLPEEGLKFMVYLQKENIIDESGMPKERFSAEFPKEGPSILRIQQVVRGDSAAYFCASSPSGPGNTIYFGEGSWLTVV.

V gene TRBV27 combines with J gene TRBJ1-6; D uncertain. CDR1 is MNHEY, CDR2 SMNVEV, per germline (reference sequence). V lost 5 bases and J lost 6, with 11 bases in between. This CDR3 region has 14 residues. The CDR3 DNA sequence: TGTGCCAGCAGTCGGGAGAAGAGTAATTCACCCCTCCACTTT. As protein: CASSREKSNSPLHF.

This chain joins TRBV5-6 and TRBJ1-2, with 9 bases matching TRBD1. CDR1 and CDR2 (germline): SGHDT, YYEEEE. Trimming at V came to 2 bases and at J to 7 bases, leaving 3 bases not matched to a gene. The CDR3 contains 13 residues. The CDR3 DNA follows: TGTGCCAGCAGCTTTACAGGGGGCATTGGCTACACCTTC. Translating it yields CASSFTGGIGYTF.

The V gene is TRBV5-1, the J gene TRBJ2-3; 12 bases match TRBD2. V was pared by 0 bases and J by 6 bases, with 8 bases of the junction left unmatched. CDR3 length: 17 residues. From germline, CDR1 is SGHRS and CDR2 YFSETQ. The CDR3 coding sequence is TGCGCCAGCAGCTTGGGTTCGACTAGCGGGGGTGTGGATACGCAGTATTTT. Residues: CASSLGSTSGGVDTQYF.

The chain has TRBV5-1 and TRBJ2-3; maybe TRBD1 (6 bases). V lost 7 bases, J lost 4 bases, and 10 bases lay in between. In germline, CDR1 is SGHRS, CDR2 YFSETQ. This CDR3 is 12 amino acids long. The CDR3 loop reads CASGRGSDTQYF. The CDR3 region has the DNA TGCGCCAGCGGCAGGGGCTCAGATACGCAGTATTTT.

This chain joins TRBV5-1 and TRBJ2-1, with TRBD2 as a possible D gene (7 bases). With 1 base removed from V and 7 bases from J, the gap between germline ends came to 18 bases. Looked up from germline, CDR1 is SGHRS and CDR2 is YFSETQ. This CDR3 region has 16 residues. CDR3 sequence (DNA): TGCGCCAGCAGCTTGAAAGAGTCTAGCGGACAGAATGAGCAGTTCTTC. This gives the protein CASSLKESSGQNEQFF.

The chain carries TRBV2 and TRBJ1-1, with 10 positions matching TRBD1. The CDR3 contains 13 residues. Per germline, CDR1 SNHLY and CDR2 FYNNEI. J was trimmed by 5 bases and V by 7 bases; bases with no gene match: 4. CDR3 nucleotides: TGTGCCAGCACCGGACAGGGGGGTACTGAAGCTTTCTTT. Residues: CASTGQGGTEAFF.

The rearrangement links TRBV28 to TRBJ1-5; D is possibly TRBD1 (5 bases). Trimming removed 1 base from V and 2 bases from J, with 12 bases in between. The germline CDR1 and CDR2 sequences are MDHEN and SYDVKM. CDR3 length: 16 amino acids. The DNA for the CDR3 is TGTGCCAGCAGTTTATCACAGGTCTTAGGCAATCAGCCCCAGCATTTT. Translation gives CASSLSQVLGNQPQHF.

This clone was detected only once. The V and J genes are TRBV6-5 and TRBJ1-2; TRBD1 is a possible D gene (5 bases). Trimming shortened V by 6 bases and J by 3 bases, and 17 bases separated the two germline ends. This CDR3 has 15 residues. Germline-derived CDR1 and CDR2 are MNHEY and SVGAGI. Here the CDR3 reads CASRRRTGGDYGYTF. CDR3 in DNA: TGTGCCAGCAGACGCCGGACGGGGGGAGACTATGGCTACACCTTC.

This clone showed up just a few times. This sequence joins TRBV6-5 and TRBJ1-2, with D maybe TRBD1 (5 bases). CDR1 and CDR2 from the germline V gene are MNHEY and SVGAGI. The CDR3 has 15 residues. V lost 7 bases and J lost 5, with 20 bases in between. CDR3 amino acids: CASTAYRAGWYGYTF. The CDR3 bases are TGTGCCAGCACCGCCTACCGTGCAGGGTGGTATGGCTACACCTTC.

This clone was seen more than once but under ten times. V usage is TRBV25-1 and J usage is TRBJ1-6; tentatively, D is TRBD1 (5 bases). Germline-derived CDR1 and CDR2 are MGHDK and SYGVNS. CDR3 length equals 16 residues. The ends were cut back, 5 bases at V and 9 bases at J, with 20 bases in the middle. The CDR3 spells CASSIGHPRLGSPLHF. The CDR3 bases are TGTGCCAGCAGTATAGGACACCCACGTTTAGGTTCACCCCTCCACTTT.

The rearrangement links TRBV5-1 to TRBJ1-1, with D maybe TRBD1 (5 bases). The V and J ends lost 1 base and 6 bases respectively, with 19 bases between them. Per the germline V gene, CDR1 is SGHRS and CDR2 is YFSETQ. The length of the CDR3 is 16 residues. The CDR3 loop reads CASSLYGGSVDAEAFF. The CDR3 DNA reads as TGCGCCAGCAGCTTGTACGGGGGATCGGTAGACGCTGAAGCTTTCTTT.

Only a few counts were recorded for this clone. CDR3 sequence: CASSPNRGLGQPQHF. The CDR3 DNA is TGTGCCAGCAGTCCTAACAGGGGGCTGGGTCAGCCCCAGCATTTT. The chain recombines TRBV2 with TRBJ1-5, with TRBD1 matching 9 bases. Germline loops: CDR1 SNHLY, CDR2 FYNNEI. V was pared by 5 bases and J by 6 bases, with 8 bases of the junction left unmatched. The CDR3 length is 15 residues.

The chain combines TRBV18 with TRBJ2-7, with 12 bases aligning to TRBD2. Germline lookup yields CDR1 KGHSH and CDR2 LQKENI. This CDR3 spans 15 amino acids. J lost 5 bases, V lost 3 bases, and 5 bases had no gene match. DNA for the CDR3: TGTGCCAGCTCACCCTCTAGCGGGAGGGTCGACGAGCAGTACTTC. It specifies CASSPSSGRVDEQYF.

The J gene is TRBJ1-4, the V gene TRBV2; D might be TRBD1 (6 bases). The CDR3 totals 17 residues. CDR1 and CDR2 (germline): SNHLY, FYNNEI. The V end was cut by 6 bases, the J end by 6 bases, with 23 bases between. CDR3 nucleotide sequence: TGTGCCAGCAGGCCCCCGGCGGGGGCAGGGGAAGATGAAAAACTGTTTTTT. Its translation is CASRPPAGAGEDEKLFF.

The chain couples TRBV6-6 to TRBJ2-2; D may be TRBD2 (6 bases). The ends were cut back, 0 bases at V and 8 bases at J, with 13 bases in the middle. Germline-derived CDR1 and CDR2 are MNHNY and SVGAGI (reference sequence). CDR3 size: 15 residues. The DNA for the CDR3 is TGTGCCAGCAGTTACTCTTCTAGCGCGTTAGGGGAGCTGTTTTTT. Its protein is CASSYSSSALGELFF.